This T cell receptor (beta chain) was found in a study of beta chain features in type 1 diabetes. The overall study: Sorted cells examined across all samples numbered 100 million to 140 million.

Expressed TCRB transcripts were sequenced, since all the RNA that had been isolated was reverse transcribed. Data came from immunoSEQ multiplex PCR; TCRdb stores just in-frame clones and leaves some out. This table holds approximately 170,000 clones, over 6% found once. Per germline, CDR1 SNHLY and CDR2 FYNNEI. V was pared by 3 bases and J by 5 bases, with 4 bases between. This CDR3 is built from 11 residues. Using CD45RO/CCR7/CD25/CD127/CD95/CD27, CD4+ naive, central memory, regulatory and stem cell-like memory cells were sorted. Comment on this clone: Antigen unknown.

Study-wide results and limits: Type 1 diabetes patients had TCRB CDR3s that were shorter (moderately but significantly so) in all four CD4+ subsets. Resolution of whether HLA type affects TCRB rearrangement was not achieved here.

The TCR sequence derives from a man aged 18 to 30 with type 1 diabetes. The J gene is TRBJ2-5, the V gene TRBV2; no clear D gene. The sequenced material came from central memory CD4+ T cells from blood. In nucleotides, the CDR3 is TGTGCCAGCAGTGACGGGGAGACCCAGTACTTC. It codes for CASSDGETQYF.